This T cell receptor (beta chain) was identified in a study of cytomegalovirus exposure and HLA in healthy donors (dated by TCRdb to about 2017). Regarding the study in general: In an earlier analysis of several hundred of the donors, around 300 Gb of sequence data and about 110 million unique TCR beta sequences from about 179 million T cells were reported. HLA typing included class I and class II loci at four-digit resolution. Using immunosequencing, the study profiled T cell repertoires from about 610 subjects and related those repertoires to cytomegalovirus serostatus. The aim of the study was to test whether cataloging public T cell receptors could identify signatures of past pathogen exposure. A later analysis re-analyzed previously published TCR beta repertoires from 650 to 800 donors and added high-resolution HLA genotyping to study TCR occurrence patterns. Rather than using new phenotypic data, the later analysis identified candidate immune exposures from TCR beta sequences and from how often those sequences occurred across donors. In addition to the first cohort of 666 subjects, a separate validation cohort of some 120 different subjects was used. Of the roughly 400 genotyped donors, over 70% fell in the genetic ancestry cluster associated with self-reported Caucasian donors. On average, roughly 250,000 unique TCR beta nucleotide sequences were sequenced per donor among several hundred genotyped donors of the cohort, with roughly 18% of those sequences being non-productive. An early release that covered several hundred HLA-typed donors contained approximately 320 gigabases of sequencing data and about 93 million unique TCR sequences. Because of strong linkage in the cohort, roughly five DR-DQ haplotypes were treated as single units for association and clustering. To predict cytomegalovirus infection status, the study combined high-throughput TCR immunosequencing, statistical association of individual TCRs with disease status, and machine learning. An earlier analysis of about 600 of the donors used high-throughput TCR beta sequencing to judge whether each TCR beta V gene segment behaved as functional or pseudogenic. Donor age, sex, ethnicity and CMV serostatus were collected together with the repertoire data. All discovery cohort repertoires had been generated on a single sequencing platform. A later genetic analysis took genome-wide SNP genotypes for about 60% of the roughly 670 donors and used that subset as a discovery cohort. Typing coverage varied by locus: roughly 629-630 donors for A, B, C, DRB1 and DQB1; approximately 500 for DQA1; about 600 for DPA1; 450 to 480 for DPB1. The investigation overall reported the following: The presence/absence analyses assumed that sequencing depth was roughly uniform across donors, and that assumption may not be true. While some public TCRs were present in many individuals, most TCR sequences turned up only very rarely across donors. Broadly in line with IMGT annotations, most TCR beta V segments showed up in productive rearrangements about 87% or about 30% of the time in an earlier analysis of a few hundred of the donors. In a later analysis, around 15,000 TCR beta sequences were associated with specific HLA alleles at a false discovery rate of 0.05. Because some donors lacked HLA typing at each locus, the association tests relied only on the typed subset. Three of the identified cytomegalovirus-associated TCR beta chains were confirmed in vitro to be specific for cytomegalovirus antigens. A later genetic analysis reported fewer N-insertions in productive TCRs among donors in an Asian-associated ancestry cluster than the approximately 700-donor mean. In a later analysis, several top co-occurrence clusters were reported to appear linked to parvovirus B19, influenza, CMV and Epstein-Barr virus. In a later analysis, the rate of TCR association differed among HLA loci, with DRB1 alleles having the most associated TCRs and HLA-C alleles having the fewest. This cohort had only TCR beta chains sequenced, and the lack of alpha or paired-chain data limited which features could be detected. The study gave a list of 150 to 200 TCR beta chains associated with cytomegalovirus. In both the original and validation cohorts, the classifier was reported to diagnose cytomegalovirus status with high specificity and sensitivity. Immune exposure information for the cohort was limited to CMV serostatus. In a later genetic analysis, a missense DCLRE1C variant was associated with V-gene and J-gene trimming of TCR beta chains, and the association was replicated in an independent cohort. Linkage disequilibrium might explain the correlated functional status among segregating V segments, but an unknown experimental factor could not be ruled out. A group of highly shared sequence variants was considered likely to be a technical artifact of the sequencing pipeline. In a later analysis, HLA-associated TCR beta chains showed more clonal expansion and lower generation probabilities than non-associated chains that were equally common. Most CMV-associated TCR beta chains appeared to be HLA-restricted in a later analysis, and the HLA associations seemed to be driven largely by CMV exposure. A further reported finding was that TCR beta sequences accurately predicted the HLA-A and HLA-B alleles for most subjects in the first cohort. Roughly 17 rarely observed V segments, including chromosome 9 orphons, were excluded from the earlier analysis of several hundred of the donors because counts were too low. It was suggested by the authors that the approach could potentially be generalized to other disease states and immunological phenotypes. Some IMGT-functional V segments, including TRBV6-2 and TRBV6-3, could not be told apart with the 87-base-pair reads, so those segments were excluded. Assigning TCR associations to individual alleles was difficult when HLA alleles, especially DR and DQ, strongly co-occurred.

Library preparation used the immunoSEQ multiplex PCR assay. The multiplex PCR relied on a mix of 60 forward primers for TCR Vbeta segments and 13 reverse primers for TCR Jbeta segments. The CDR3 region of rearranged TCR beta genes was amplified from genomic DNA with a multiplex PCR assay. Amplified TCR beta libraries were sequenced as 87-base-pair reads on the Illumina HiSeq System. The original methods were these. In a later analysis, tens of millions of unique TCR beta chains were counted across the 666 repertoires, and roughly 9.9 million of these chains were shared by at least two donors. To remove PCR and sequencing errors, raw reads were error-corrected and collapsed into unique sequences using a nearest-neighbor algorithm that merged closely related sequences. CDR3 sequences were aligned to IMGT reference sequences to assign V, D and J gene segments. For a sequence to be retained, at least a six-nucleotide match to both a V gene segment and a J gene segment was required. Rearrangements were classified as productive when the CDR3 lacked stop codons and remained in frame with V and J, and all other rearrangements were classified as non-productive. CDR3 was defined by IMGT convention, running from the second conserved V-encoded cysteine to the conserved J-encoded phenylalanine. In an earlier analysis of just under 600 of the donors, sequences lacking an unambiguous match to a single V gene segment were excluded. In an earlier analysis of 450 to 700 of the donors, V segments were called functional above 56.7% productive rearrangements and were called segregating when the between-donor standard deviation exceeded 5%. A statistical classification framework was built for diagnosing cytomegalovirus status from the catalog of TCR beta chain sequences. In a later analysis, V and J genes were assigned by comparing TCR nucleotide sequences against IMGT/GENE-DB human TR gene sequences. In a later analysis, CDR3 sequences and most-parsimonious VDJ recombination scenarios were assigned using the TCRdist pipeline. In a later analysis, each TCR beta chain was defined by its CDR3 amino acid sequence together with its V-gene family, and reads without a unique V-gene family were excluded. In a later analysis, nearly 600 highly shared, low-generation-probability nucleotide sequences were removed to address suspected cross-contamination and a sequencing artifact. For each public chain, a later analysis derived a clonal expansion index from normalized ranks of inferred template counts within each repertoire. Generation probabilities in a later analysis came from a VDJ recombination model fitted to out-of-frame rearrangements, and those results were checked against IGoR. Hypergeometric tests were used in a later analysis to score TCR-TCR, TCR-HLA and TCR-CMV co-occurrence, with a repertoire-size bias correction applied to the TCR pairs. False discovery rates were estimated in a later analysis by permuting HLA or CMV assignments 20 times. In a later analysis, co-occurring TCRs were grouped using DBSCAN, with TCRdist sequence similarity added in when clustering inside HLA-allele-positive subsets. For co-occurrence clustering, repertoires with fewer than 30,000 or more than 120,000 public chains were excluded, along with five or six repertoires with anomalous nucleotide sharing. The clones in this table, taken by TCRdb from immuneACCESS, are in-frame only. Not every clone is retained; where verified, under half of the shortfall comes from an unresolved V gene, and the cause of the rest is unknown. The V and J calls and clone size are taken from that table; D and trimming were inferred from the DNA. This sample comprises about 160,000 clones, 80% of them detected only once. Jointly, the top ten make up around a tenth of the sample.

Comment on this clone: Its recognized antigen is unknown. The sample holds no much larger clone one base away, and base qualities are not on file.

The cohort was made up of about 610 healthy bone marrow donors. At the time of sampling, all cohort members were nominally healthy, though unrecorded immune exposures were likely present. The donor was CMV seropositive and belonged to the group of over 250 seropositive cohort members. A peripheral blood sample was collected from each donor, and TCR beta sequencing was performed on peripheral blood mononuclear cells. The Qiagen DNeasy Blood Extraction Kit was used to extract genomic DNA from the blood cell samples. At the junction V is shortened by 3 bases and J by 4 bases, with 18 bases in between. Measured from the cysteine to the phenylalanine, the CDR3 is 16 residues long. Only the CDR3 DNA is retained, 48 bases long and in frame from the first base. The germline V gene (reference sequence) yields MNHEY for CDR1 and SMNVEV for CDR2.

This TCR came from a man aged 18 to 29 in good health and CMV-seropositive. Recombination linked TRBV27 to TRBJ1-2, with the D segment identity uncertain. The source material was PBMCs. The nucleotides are TGTGCCAGCAGTTTTTCGCAATCCCCCATTAGCTATGGCTACACCTTC. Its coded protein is CASSFSQSPISYGYTF.